The rows below give T cell receptor beta chains drawn from one sample of a study of breast tumors, draining lymph nodes, adjacent tissues. One entry per CDR3 protein, called by TCRdb with MiXCR from the multiplex PCR reads. This table holds roughly 130,000 distinct CDR3 sequences, around a third found once. Sequencing was done on a sample of axillary lymph node tissue. The receptors shown here come from a female donor with breast cancer. Some clones in this sample may be carry-over from other donors' samples. Both conserved end residues are part of each CDR3. The D gene is left open where the match is weak. Rows give clone size only sometimes, using once, few, many, or a class for an expanded clone.

clone_size j_call v_call d_call cdr3_nt cdr3_aa
many TRBJ1-2 TRBV4-3 NA TGCGCCAGCAGCCAAGAGTTGGGGCATGGCTACACCTTC CASSQELGHGYTF
NA TRBJ1-4 TRBV7-3 NA TGTGCCAGCAGCTTAGGGGGAAGGTTCGTGGAGGTTGAAAAACTGTTTTTT CASSLGGRFVEVEKLFF
many TRBJ2-1 TRBV11-2 TRBD2 TGTGCCAGCAGCACCGTACGGGGGGAGCGCAAAAGGAATGAGCAGTTCTTC CASSTVRGERKRNEQFF
many TRBJ1-6 TRBV19 TRBD1 TGTGCCAGTAGTATGTATGGGACAGATGATTCACCCCTCCACTTT CASSMYGTDDSPLHF
few TRBJ1-5 TRBV27 TRBD1 TGTGCCAGCACCCACTTGGGACAGGGTTCTCTTCAGCCCCAGCATTTT CASTHLGQGSLQPQHF
NA TRBJ2-5 TRBV28 TRBD1 TGTGCCAGCAGTCCACGACAGGGCCTAGAGACCCAGTACTTC CASSPRQGLETQYF
many TRBJ1-5 TRBV20-1 NA TGCAGTGCTAGAGATGGAACCGCCCATAGCAATCAGCCCCAGCATTTT CSARDGTAHSNQPQHF
many TRBJ2-1 TRBV6-1 NA TGTGCCAGCGAGGGGTTCAATGAGCAGTTCTTC CASEGFNEQFF
many TRBJ2-7 TRBV27 TRBD1 TGTGCCAGCAGTTTATATGGGACAGTGTCCTACGAGCAGTACTTC CASSLYGTVSYEQYF
NA TRBJ1-2 TRBV7-9 NA TGTGCCAGCAGCTTTCAGGACTTCTATGGCTACACCTTC CASSFQDFYGYTF
few TRBJ2-3 TRBV20-1 TRBD2 TGCAGTGCTACAGCGGGGAGAACAGATACGCAGTATTTT CSATAGRTDTQYF
many TRBJ1-3 TRBV5-4 NA TGTGCCAGCAGCTTGTCCGGAGGGGTCGGAAACACCATATATTTT CASSLSGGVGNTIYF
many TRBJ1-1 TRBV25-1 NA TGTGCCAGCAGATTAGGACTATCGAACACTGAAGCTTTCTTT CASRLGLSNTEAFF
few TRBJ2-7 TRBV5-1 TRBD1 TGTGCCAGCAGCGACCGGGACAGGGACAACGAGCAGTACTTC CASSDRDRDNEQYF
many TRBJ1-6 TRBV2 TRBD1 TGTGCCAGCAGTGAATCGGGACAGTATAATTCACCCCTCCACTTT CASSESGQYNSPLHF
many TRBJ2-1 TRBV10-2 NA TGCGCCAGCAGTGAGTCCTCTACCCGTGTGCAGTTCTTC CASSESSTRVQFF
many TRBJ2-1 TRBV19 TRBD2 TGTGCCAGTAGTATGACGGCTGCCGGGGGGTTCAATGAGCAGTTCTTC CASSMTAAGGFNEQFF
many TRBJ2-3 TRBV19 NA TGTGCCAGTAGCTTGGACAGAACTAGCACAGATACGCAGTATTTT CASSLDRTSTDTQYF
NA TRBJ2-2 TRBV6-2/TRBV6-3 TRBD2 TGTGCCAGCAGTTACCCTCGCCGCGGGGGGGCTTACACCGGGGAGCTGTTTTTT CASSYPRRGGAYTGELFF
many TRBJ1-1 TRBV7-9 NA TGTGCCAGCAGAATGGACAGCACCCTGAACACTGAAGCTTTCTTT CASRMDSTLNTEAFF
few TRBJ1-1 TRBV6-6 NA TGTGCCAGCAGTATCAGGGTGGAGGTCACTGAAGCTTTCTTT CASSIRVEVTEAFF
few TRBJ2-6 TRBV5-5 NA TGTGCCAGCAGCTTAGGTCCGCCCTCTGGGGCCAACGTCCTGACTTTC CASSLGPPSGANVLTF
NA TRBJ1-2 TRBV4-2 NA TGTGCCAGCAGCCAGCCGGGACGCATGAACTATGGCCACACCTTC CASSQPGRMNYGHTF
many TRBJ1-4 TRBV12-3/TRBV12-4 TRBD1 TGTGCCAGCAGCAAACGGACAGGGGGTCGCAGTGAAAAACTGTTTTTT CASSKRTGGRSEKLFF
many TRBJ2-1 TRBV5-1 NA TGCGCCAGCAGCTTGGTTCGTAGCTCCTACAATGAGCAGTTCTTC CASSLVRSSYNEQFF
few TRBJ2-1 TRBV20-1 TRBD2 TGCAGTGAGCTAGCGGGGGGGGGCCACAATGAGCAGTTCTTC CSELAGGGHNEQFF
NA TRBJ1-1 TRBV5-5 NA TGTGCCAGCAGCCCAGGCGTAAACACTGAAGCTTTCTTT CASSPGVNTEAFF
NA TRBJ1-1 TRBV7-2 NA TGTGCCAGCAGCAGTCTCTATGCGAACACTGAAGCTTTCTTT CASSSLYANTEAFF
once TRBJ1-2 TRBV20-1 NA TGCAGTGCCAGCTCACCCGACAGTAACTATGGCTACACCTTC CSASSPDSNYGYTF
many TRBJ2-5 TRBV11-2 NA TGTGCCAGCAGCTTAGATAGGAGGTCCCAGTACTTC CASSLDRRSQYF
NA TRBJ2-1 TRBV30 TRBD2 TGTGCCTGGGACCAGCGGGGACCGGGGCAGTTCTTC CAWDQRGPGQFF
many TRBJ2-1 TRBV2 NA TGTGCCAGCAGTGGATATAAGAAGGGGACAGAGCAGTTCTTC CASSGYKKGTEQFF
many TRBJ2-5 TRBV5-6 NA TGTGCCAGCAGCCCTGTCACGGGGGACGAAGAGACCCAGTACTTC CASSPVTGDEETQYF
few TRBJ2-7 TRBV20-1 TRBD1 TGCAGTGCGCAAACAGGGGGCAGGAGGTCCTACGAGCAGTACTTC CSAQTGGRRSYEQYF
many TRBJ1-6 TRBV27 NA TGTGCCAGCAGTTTACAGATACCCTATAATTCACCCCTCCACTTT CASSLQIPYNSPLHF
NA TRBJ1-2 TRBV28 NA TGTGCCAGCAGCCTCATCGAAAGCCGAGGCTACACCTTC CASSLIESRGYTF
NA TRBJ1-6 TRBV7-3 TRBD1 TGTGCCAGCAGCTTAACAGGGGGCGGGTATAATTCACCCCTCCACTTT CASSLTGGGYNSPLHF
NA TRBJ2-4 TRBV20-1 NA TGCAGTGCTAGTGGAGGACCGAGAAACATTCAGTACTTC CSASGGPRNIQYF
many TRBJ2-3 TRBV12-3/TRBV12-4 TRBD2 TGTGCCAGCAGACAGCGGGACTTGCAAAGGGGTCGGAGCACAGATACGCAGTATTTT CASRQRDLQRGRSTDTQYF
NA TRBJ1-6 TRBV11-2 TRBD1 TGTGCCAGCAGCCCTCAGACAGGGGGATCTATTTCACCCCTCCACTTT CASSPQTGGSISPLHF
many TRBJ1-6 TRBV7-3 NA TGTGCCAGCAGCTTATACGACATTTGGAATTCACCCCTCCACTTT CASSLYDIWNSPLHF
many TRBJ2-3 TRBV7-3 TRBD2 TGTGCCAGCAGCTTTAGCGGGCCCCGCACAGATACGCAGTATTTT CASSFSGPRTDTQYF
many TRBJ2-1 TRBV4-1 TRBD2 TGCGCCAGCAGCCATAGCAACCGAGCGGGGGCAAACAATGAGCAGTTCTTC CASSHSNRAGANNEQFF
many TRBJ2-5 TRBV20-1 TRBD1 TGCTCGCTACTCAAGGGACAGGGGGCCGAAGAGACCCAGTACTTC CSLLKGQGAEETQYF
once TRBJ2-3 TRBV29-1 NA TGCAGCCCCGGGACACCCACAGATACGCAGTATTTT CSPGTPTDTQYF
NA TRBJ2-3 TRBV4-3 NA TGCGCCAGCAGCCCAGGACAGCACAGCACAGATACGCAGTATTTT CASSPGQHSTDTQYF
many TRBJ1-4 TRBV30 TRBD1 TGTGCCGTCCATGACAGGGTGGGTGAAAAACTGTTTTTT CAVHDRVGEKLFF
NA TRBJ1-5 TRBV20-1 NA TGCAGTGCTCAGGGAGGACAGCTCAATCAGCCCCAGCATTTT CSAQGGQLNQPQHF
many TRBJ1-4 TRBV15 NA TGTGCCACCCAAAGGGGCTCTTTGGAAAAACTGTTTTTT CATQRGSLEKLFF
few TRBJ1-1 TRBV6-5 NA TGTGCCAGCAGACCTGCACTGGGCACTGAAGCTTTCTTT CASRPALGTEAFF
many TRBJ2-7 TRBV2 NA TGTGCCAGCGGTGAAGGCGCCTTGACCTCCTACGAGCAGTACTTC CASGEGALTSYEQYF
NA TRBJ2-5 TRBV2 NA TGTGCCAGCAGGGTCGACAGGGAGACCCAGTACTTC CASRVDRETQYF
NA TRBJ2-3 TRBV5-4 NA TGTGCCAGCAGCTTGGGGGATGCAAAAGATACGCAGTATTTT CASSLGDAKDTQYF
many TRBJ2-7 TRBV2 NA TGTGCCAGCAGTGAAGTTTCCTACGAGCAGTACTTC CASSEVSYEQYF